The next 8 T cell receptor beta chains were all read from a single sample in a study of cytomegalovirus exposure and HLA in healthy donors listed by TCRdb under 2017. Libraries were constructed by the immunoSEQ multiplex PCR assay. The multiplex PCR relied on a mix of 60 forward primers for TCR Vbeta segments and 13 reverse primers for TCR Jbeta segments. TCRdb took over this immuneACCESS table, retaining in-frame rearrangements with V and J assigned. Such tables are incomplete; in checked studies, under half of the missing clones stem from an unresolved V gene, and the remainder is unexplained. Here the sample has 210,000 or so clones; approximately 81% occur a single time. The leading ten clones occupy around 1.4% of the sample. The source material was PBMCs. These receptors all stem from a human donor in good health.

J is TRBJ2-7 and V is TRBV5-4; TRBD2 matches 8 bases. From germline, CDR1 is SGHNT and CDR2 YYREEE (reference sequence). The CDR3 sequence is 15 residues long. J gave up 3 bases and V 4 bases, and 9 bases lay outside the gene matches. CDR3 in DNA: TGTGCCAGCAGCCCGGCACGGGAGGGCGACTACGAGCAGTACTTC. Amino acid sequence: CASSPAREGDYEQYF.

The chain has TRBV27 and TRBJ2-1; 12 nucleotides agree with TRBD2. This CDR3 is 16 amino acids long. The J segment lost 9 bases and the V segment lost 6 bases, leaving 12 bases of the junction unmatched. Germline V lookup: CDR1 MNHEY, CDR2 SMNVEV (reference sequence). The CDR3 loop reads CASSIGALAGGIEQFF. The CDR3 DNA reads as TGTGCCAGCAGCATAGGGGCCCTAGCGGGAGGGATTGAGCAGTTCTTC.

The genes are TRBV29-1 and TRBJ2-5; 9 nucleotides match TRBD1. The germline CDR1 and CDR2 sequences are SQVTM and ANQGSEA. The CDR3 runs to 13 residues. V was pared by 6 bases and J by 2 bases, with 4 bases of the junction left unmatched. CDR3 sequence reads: CSVTGQGQETQYF. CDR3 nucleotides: TGCAGCGTGACGGGACAGGGACAAGAGACCCAGTACTTC.

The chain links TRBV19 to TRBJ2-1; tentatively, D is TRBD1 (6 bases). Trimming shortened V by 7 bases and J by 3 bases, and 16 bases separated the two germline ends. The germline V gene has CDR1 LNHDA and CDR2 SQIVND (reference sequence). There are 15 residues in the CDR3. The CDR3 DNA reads TGTGCCAGTAACCGCCTAGGGGACAACTACAATGAGCAGTTCTTC. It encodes CASNRLGDNYNEQFF.

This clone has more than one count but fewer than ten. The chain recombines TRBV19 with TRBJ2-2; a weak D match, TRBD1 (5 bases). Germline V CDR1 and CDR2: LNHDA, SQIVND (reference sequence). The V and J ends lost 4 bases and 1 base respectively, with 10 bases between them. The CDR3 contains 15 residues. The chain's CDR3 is CASSSWGVNTGELFF. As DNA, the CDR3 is TGTGCCAGTAGTAGCTGGGGCGTGAACACCGGGGAGCTGTTTTTT.

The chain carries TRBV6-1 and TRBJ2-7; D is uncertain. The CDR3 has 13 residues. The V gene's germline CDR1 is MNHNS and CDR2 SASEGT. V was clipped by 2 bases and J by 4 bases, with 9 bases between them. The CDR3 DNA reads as TGTGCCAGCAGTGAACTTAACAATTACGAGCAGTACTTC. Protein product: CASSELNNYEQYF.

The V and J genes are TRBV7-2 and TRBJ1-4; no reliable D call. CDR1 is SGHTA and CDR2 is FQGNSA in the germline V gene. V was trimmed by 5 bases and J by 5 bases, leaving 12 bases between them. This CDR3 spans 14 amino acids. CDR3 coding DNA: TGTGCCAGCAGCCCGCTGGGCGGGAATGAAAAACTGTTTTTT. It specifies CASSPLGGNEKLFF.

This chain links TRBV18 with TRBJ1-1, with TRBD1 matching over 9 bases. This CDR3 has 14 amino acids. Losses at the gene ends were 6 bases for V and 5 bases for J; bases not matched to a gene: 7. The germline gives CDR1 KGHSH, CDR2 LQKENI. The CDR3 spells CASSAGDRVTEAFF. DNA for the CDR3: TGTGCCAGCTCGGCGGGGGACAGGGTGACTGAAGCTTTCTTT.